This TCR beta chain was observed in a study of T-cell reconstitution after alpha-beta-depleted transplantation in children. V gave up 6 bases and J gave up 4 bases; unmatched junction bases: 6. Germline V gives CDR1 ENHRY, CDR2 SYGVKD. CDR3 size: 15 residues. Unique molecular identifiers tagged the TCRbeta library. TCRdb itself ran the PCR reads through MiXCR, one entry per CDR3 protein. The sample lists 400,000 to 500,000 distinct CDR3 sequences; approximately 11% were seen once. This clonotype was obtained from a human donor who donated a stem cell graft to a child with acute myeloid leukemia. The sequenced sample was PBMCs from the stem cell graft donor, obtained from the stem cell graft. V usage is TRBV10-3 and J usage is TRBJ1-6; 7 positions match TRBD1. The CDR3 sequence is CAIRGDSDYNSPLHF. CDR3 DNA sequence: TGTGCCATCAGGGGGGACAGCGATTATAATTCACCCCTCCACTTT.